One sample yielded the 23 T cell receptor beta chains listed below, sequenced in a study of PD-L1 blockade in urothelial cancer. Sequenced by immunoSEQ multiplex PCR; TCRdb stores in-frame clones only, minus some. Of 90,000 or so clones in the sample, around 87% were seen once. Sample time point: pretreatment peripheral blood. The starting material was PBMCs, obtained around atezolizumab (anti-PD-L1) treatment. These receptors were obtained from a man aged 55-75 years with urothelial cancer.

This chain joins TRBV5-5 and TRBJ2-1; a weak D match, TRBD1 (5 bases). The CDR3 has 14 residues. V was cut by 1 base and J by 9 bases, with 14 bases left in between. The V gene's germline CDR1 is SGHKS and CDR2 YYEKEE (reference sequence). The CDR3 is CASSLQGNWGEQFF. As DNA, the CDR3 is TGTGCCAGCAGCTTGCAGGGCAACTGGGGTGAGCAGTTCTTC.

This clone was seen just once. The chain uses TRBV6-6 and TRBJ1-4, with TRBD1 identical over 7 bases. The CDR3 contains 15 residues. Germline trimming cut 4 bases from V and 2 bases from J; bases unmatched to any gene: 4. Germline-derived CDR1 and CDR2 are MNHNY and SVGAGI (reference sequence). CDR3 nucleotide sequence: TGTGCCAGCAGTTCGTTGACAGGGACTAATGAAAAACTGTTTTTT. This encodes CASSSLTGTNEKLFF.

This chain uses TRBV18 with TRBJ1-1, with D possibly being TRBD1 (6 bases). Between the trimmed V and J ends, which lost 5 bases and 3 bases, there was a span of 10 bases. The CDR3 sequence is 13 residues long. The germline CDR1 and CDR2 sequences are KGHSH and LQKENI. The CDR3 protein is CASSTGSDTEAFF. CDR3 nucleotides: TGTGCCAGCTCAACAGGGTCAGACACTGAAGCTTTCTTT.

This rearrangement joins TRBV4-1 to TRBJ2-7, with D unresolved. The CDR3 is 14 residues long. Looked up from germline, CDR1 is MGHRA and CDR2 is YSYEKL. Trimming took off 3 bases at V and 6 bases at J, with 15 bases between the two ends. The CDR3 here is CASSQPYWSSEQYF. The CDR3 bases are TGCGCCAGCAGCCAGCCTTACTGGAGTAGCGAGCAGTACTTC.

The rearrangement joins TRBV5-4 to TRBJ1-1; 7 nucleotides match TRBD1. V lost 4 bases to trimming and J lost 3 bases; unmatched junction nucleotides: 6. This CDR3 region has 14 residues. Germline lookup yields CDR1 SGHNT and CDR2 YYREEE (reference sequence). Here the CDR3 DNA reads TGTGCCAGCAGCCTACCAACAGGGGACACTGAAGCTTTCTTT. It translates to CASSLPTGDTEAFF.

The chain couples TRBV14 to TRBJ2-1, with D perhaps matching TRBD1 (6 bases). Trimming took off 5 bases at V and 12 bases at J, with 23 bases between the two ends. The CDR3 is 15 residues long. Germline V gene data show CDR1 as SGHDN and CDR2 as FVKESK. DNA for the CDR3: TGTGCCAGCAGCGAAAGACCCGGACCAGAACAGGGGCAGTTCTTC. Its translation: CASSERPGPEQGQFF.

The V and J genes are TRBV29-1 and TRBJ2-3; D is undetermined. Looked up from germline, CDR1 is SQVTM and CDR2 is ANQGSEA. V was pared by 5 bases and J by 1 base, with 13 bases between. The CDR3 runs 14 residues. CDR3 loop: CSVWSTLGTDTQYF. CDR3 nucleotides: TGCAGCGTTTGGTCGACTCTTGGCACAGATACGCAGTATTTT.

The chain is built from TRBV19 and TRBJ2-7, with a possible D match to TRBD1 (6 bases). This CDR3 spans 15 amino acids. The V end lost 0 bases, the J end lost 2 bases, and 11 bases lay between the germline ends. Germline V CDR1 and CDR2: LNHDA, SQIVND (reference sequence). In DNA, the CDR3 is TGTGCCAGTAGTATAGATCACGGACAGACCTACGAGCAGTACTTC. Its protein is CASSIDHGQTYEQYF.

This clone came up once. The J gene is TRBJ2-4, the V gene TRBV29-1; D is possibly TRBD2 (5 bases). Trimming left V 2 bases short and J 9 bases short, with 14 bases between. CDR1 and CDR2 (germline): SQVTM, ANQGSEA. The CDR3 has 13 residues. The CDR3 nucleotides are TGCAGCGTTGAAAGTACCTTCGAGGGCATTCAGTACTTC. It translates to CSVESTFEGIQYF.

The chain has TRBV11-2 and TRBJ2-7, with D possibly being TRBD2 (7 bases). Trimming shortened V by 0 bases and J by 4 bases, and 13 bases separated the two germline ends. CDR1 SGHAT and CDR2 FQNNGV come from the germline V gene. CDR3 length: 15 amino acids. In nucleotides, the CDR3 is TGTGCCAGCAGCTTAGAGGCGGGGGCCCCTTACGAGCAGTACTTC. Translation gives CASSLEAGAPYEQYF.

This chain uses TRBV9 with TRBJ2-7, with D possibly being TRBD1 (6 bases). Germline V lookup: CDR1 SGDLS, CDR2 YYNGEE. The V gene lost 7 bases and the J gene lost 2 bases, with 19 bases spanning the gap. This CDR3 has 15 amino acids. The CDR3 DNA reads as TGTGCCAGCTCAAGAGGCGGACAGACGGCCTACGAGCAGTACTTC. It specifies CASSRGGQTAYEQYF. Variable domain in full (rest from reference TRBV9 and TRBJ2-7): DSGVTQTPKHLITATGQRVTLRCSPRSGDLSVYWYQQSLDQGLQFLIQYYNGEERAKGNILERFSAQQFPDLHSELNLSSLELGDSALYFCASSRGGQTAYEQYFGPGTRLTVT.

The V call is TRBV4-3, the J call TRBJ1-2; the D is unclear. Germline loops: CDR1 LGHNA, CDR2 YSLEER. The germline V and J ends were trimmed by 4 bases and 8 bases, with 23 bases remaining between them. The CDR3 has 16 amino acids. The DNA of the CDR3 is TGCGCCAGCAGCCCGACCGTCTTTTTCGGGGTCGAGGGCTACACCTTC. Translation: CASSPTVFFGVEGYTF.

The V gene is TRBV19, the J gene TRBJ2-1; TRBD1 matches 11 bases. J gave up 10 bases and V 6 bases, and 8 bases lay outside the gene matches. The CDR3 extends over 14 amino acids. The germline CDR1 and CDR2 sequences are LNHDA and SQIVND (reference sequence). The CDR3 DNA reads TGTGCCAGTAGCCAGAGGACAGGGGGCTGGGAGCAGTTCTTC. It yields the protein CASSQRTGGWEQFF.

The chain uses TRBV19 and TRBJ1-2; the match to TRBD1 covers 9 bases. Germline V gives CDR1 LNHDA, CDR2 SQIVND (reference sequence). Trimming at V came to 6 bases and at J to 6 bases, leaving 11 bases not matched to a gene. The CDR3 has 15 residues. As DNA, the CDR3 is TGTGCCAGTAGCATCGACAGGGGGATCACAGATGGCTACACCTTC. Protein sequence: CASSIDRGITDGYTF.

This clone was found once. This chain connects TRBV2 to TRBJ2-3; D remains ambiguous. The CDR3 length is 13 residues. Trimming cost V 7 bases and J 6 bases, with 14 bases left between them. Germline V gives CDR1 SNHLY, CDR2 FYNNEI. For the CDR3, the DNA is TGTGCCAGCACAATTTATCCCGAGGATACGCAGTATTTT. Translating it yields CASTIYPEDTQYF.

This clone occurred a few times. A read error is likely, as this CDR3 ends without the conserved phenylalanine or tryptophan. The limits of the CDR3 on the DNA are not certain, so only TCRdb's listed CDR3 is given. The V call is TRBV29-1, the J call TRBJ1-2; the tabulated D call, TRBD1, remains unverified against the DNA. The CDR3 has 9 residues if both end residues are counted. The germline CDR1 and CDR2 sequences are SQVTM and ANQGSEA. The CDR3 loop is CSVAGPFSI.

The V call is TRBV19, the J call TRBJ2-1; 9 bases are shared with TRBD1. Trimming took 1 base from V and 12 from J; bases not matched to a gene: 7. The CDR3 runs to 14 residues. Germline V lookup: CDR1 LNHDA, CDR2 SQIVND (reference sequence). The CDR3 loop is CASSIGTGAQGQFF. Here the CDR3 DNA reads TGTGCCAGTAGTATAGGGACAGGGGCCCAAGGGCAGTTCTTC.

CDR3 bases: TGTGCCAGCAGCGCTACAGGGCGGCCAGATACGCAGTATTTT. Translation gives CASSATGRPDTQYF. The J gene is TRBJ2-3, the V gene TRBV5-4; a weak D match, TRBD1 (6 bases). Germline V gene lookup returns CDR1 SGHNT and CDR2 YYREEE (reference sequence). Trimming took off 4 bases at V and 4 bases at J, with 13 bases between the two ends. The CDR3 is made up of 14 amino acids.

The V call is TRBV28, the J call TRBJ1-4; maybe TRBD1 (6 bases). The CDR3 loop spans 15 amino acids. Germline V gene sequence: CDR1 MDHEN, CDR2 SYDVKM. V shed 8 bases and J shed 7 bases, with 20 bases lying between them. This chain's CDR3 is CASCLSGGSLEKLFF. The CDR3 DNA reads as TGTGCCAGCTGTCTCTCGGGGGGCAGTCTTGAAAAACTGTTTTTT. Complete variable domain (other parts from reference TRBV28 and TRBJ1-4): DVKVTQSSRYLVKRTGEKVFLECVQDMDHENMFWYRQDPGLGLRLIYFSYDVKMKEKGDIPEGYSVSREKKERFSLILESASTNQTSMYLCASCLSGGSLEKLFFGSGTQLSVL.

The rearrangement links TRBV4-3 to TRBJ2-5, with D maybe TRBD1 (6 bases). With 1 base removed from V and 4 bases from J, the gap between germline ends came to 16 bases. The CDR3 consists of 16 residues. Germline V gene lookup returns CDR1 LGHNA and CDR2 YSLEER. Here the CDR3 DNA reads TGCGCCAGCAGCCAAGGGGGTCCAGGGGCCTTAGAGACCCAGTACTTC. The encoded protein is CASSQGGPGALETQYF.

The chain carries TRBV18 and TRBJ1-5; no clear D gene. The CDR3 consists of 13 residues. V gave up 3 bases and J gave up 3 bases, with 6 bases separating them. Germline-derived CDR1 and CDR2 are KGHSH and LQKENI. The CDR3 DNA is TGTGCCAGCTCACCCGCTAACAATCAGCCCCAGCATTTT. Translated: CASSPANNQPQHF.

The CDR3 bases are TGTGCCAGCACATATCCCCCGGGACAGGGGGCGTTGGGCTACACCTTC. Protein: CASTYPPGQGALGYTF. This sequence joins TRBV6-6 and TRBJ1-2; TRBD1 aligns across 12 bases. The CDR3 extends over 16 amino acids. Looked up from germline, CDR1 is MNHNY and CDR2 is SVGAGI (reference sequence). V was pared by 7 bases and J by 8 bases, with 14 bases of the junction left unmatched.

The V gene is TRBV19, the J gene TRBJ1-5, with 7 bases matching TRBD1. The ends lost 5 bases at V and 1 base at J; junction bases unmatched: 11. The CDR3 sequence is 17 residues long. Germline V gene data show CDR1 as LNHDA and CDR2 as SQIVND (reference sequence). The CDR3 sequence is CASSPSFDRVSNQPQHF. CDR3 nucleotides: TGTGCCAGTAGTCCGTCCTTCGACAGGGTGAGCAATCAGCCCCAGCATTTT.